These 23 T cell receptor beta chains were all obtained from the same sample, sequenced in a study of patients and donors after allogeneic stem cell transplantation. TCRdb itself ran the RT-PCR reads through MiXCR, one entry per CDR3 protein. The sample records roughly 960,000 distinct CDR3 sequences, roughly 17% being singletons. Material for sequencing was blood, either unsorted or a sorted T cell fraction (not recorded which). These receptor sequences come from a human donor who was either an allogeneic HSCT recipient or a stem cell or donor lymphocyte infusion donor (not recorded which). It is not recorded whose cells these are; they may come from a transplant donor.

This clonotype was found many times. V usage is TRBV12-3 or TRBV12-4 and J usage is TRBJ1-5; D unclear. There are 13 residues in the CDR3. Trimming removed 0 bases at V and 4 bases at J, with 4 bases between. CDR3 nucleotide sequence: TGTGCCAGCAGTTTAGCTCTTAATCAGCCCCAGCATTTT. It is translated as CASSLALNQPQHF.

The genes are TRBV7-3 and TRBJ2-1; 10 bases are shared with TRBD2. CDR1 and CDR2 (germline): SGHTA, FQGTGA. CDR3 size: 16 residues. V shed 6 bases and J 5 bases; nucleotides not matched to a gene: 10. The CDR3 sequence: CASSQGTSGTDNEQFF. The CDR3 nucleotides read TGTGCCAGCAGTCAAGGAACTAGCGGGACCGACAATGAGCAGTTCTTC.

The rearrangement uses TRBV6-1 and TRBJ2-6; perhaps D is TRBD1 or TRBD2 (5 bases each). The CDR3 covers 18 residues. CDR1 and CDR2 (germline): MNHNS, SASEGT. The V end lost 6 bases, the J end lost 0 bases, and 18 bases lay between the germline ends. The CDR3 DNA reads TGTGCCAGCAGCCGAATCCGGGACCAAAGCTCTGGGGCCAACGTCCTGACTTTC. This codes for CASSRIRDQSSGANVLTF.

This clonotype was picked up many times. The chain has TRBV7-3 and TRBJ2-1; 8 bases map to TRBD1. After removal of 8 bases from V and 2 bases from J, the junction contained 2 bases not matched to a gene. Germline loops: CDR1 SGHTA, CDR2 FQGTGA. This CDR3 comprises 13 residues. The CDR3 region is CASGQGTYNEQFF. CDR3 nucleotide sequence: TGTGCCAGCGGACAGGGAACCTACAATGAGCAGTTCTTC. Full variable domain (remainder filled in from reference TRBV7-3 and TRBJ2-1): GAGVSQTPSNKVTEKGKYVELRCDPISGHTALYWYRQSLGQGPEFLIYFQGTGAADDSGLPNDRFFAVRPEGSVSTLKIQRTERGDSAVYLCASGQGTYNEQFFGPGTRLTVL.

A remark on this clonotype: The junction differs from germline at one of its ends, possibly a read error. This chain uses TRBV14 with TRBJ2-7; a weak D match, TRBD1 (6 bases). This CDR3 contains 16 residues. Germline loops: CDR1 SGHDN, CDR2 FVKESK. CDR3 nucleotide sequence: TGTGCCAGCATCCAAGATTGGAACAGGGTCTCCTACGAGCAGTACTTC. This sequence encodes CASIQDWNRVSYEQYF.

This clonotype occurred many times. The chain carries TRBV12-3 or TRBV12-4 and TRBJ2-1; D is undetermined. Trimming cost V 0 bases and J 5 bases, with 5 bases left between them. This CDR3 spans 13 amino acids. CDR3 amino acids: CASSLATDNEQFF. In DNA, the CDR3 is TGTGCCAGCAGTTTAGCGACTGACAATGAGCAGTTCTTC.

This clonotype was detected only a few times. The gene calls are TRBV12-5 and TRBJ2-1; 10 positions match TRBD2. V trimming: 4 bases; J trimming: 5 bases; junction bases outside the gene matches: 14. The CDR3 length is 18 residues. Per germline, CDR1 LGHNT and CDR2 FRNRAP. CDR3 sequence reads: CASGSPGLAGVSHNEQFF. As DNA, the CDR3 is TGTGCTAGTGGTTCCCCCGGGCTAGCGGGAGTTAGCCACAATGAGCAGTTCTTC.

The CDR3 DNA reads as TGTGCCAGCAGCTTGGTGGTAGCCTTCTCCTACGAGCAGTACTTC. Translation gives CASSLVVAFSYEQYF. This chain connects TRBV5-6 to TRBJ2-7; D remains ambiguous. Trimming took 0 bases from V and 0 from J, leaving 10 bases between them. This CDR3 contains 15 residues. CDR1 is SGHDT, CDR2 YYEEEE, per germline.

A remark on this clonotype: Possible read error: a much larger clone is one base away. This chain connects TRBV10-3 to TRBJ2-3; perhaps TRBD2 as D (5 bases). This CDR3 comprises 11 residues. Germline V gene lookup returns CDR1 ENHRY and CDR2 SYGVKD. Deletions cut 4 bases from V and 6 bases from J, with 5 bases between. CDR3 sequence reads: CAISGRDTQYF. The CDR3 coding sequence is TGTGCCATCAGTGGGAGGGATACGCAGTATTTT.

J is TRBJ2-5 and V is TRBV9; perhaps TRBD2 as D (6 bases). CDR1 is SGDLS, CDR2 YYNGEE, per germline. Trimming pared 7 bases from V and 3 bases from J, leaving 16 bases between. The CDR3 consists of 14 residues. The CDR3 region is CASSPGTPEETQYF. The CDR3, as DNA: TGTGCCAGCTCCCCCGGGACTCCAGAAGAGACCCAGTACTTC.

This clonotype was observed a few times. The CDR3 DNA is TGTGCCACCAGCAGAGTTAGCGGGAGGTACAATGAGCAGTTCTTC. Its translation: CATSRVSGRYNEQFF. This chain links TRBV15 with TRBJ2-1; 10 nucleotides align to TRBD2. CDR3 length equals 15 residues. Germline CDR1 and CDR2: LNHNV and YYDKDF (reference sequence). The J segment lost 4 bases and the V segment lost 1 base, leaving 1 base of the junction unmatched.

This clonotype has a handful of counts. V usage is TRBV13 and J usage is TRBJ2-1, with 12 bases fitting TRBD2. Germline-derived CDR1 and CDR2 are PRHDT and FYEKMQ (reference sequence). This CDR3 contains 18 residues. The V and J ends lost 4 bases and 3 bases, in that order; junction bases with no gene match: 10. The CDR3: CASSSTLGLAGYYNEQFF. For the CDR3, the DNA is TGTGCCAGCAGCTCGACCCTAGGACTAGCGGGATACTACAATGAGCAGTTCTTC.

Points on this clonotype: At one of its ends the junction is not consistent with the germline gene, which may arise from a read error. J is TRBJ2-2 and V is TRBV6-5, with D possibly TRBD2 on 6 matching bases. CDR1 is MNHEY, CDR2 SVGAGI, per germline. The CDR3 has 15 amino acids. CDR3 region: CASSYSAGVTGGLFF. CDR3 sequence (DNA): TGTGCCAGCAGTTACTCGGCAGGAGTCACCGGGGGGCTGTTTTTT.

Regarding this clonotype: Because the CDR3's place on the DNA is in doubt, the DNA is left out and the CDR3 is given as listed by TCRdb. The chain links TRBV6-5 to TRBJ2-2; the table's D call, TRBD1, has no DNA check behind it. The CDR3 spans 15 residues, counting both ends. Germline assignment: CDR1 MNHEY and CDR2 SVGAGI. CDR3 amino acids: CASSSSGGRDGELFF.

The CDR3 loop reads CASSSPDRMNEQFF. The CDR3 nucleotides read TGTGCCAGCAGTTCACCGGACAGGATGAATGAGCAGTTCTTC. The chain couples TRBV7-9 to TRBJ2-1, with 7 bases fitting TRBD1. Germline values: CDR1 SEHNR, CDR2 FQNEAQ (reference sequence). The V and J ends lost 6 bases and 7 bases, in that order; junction bases with no gene match: 9. This CDR3 has 14 amino acids. Complete variable domain (other parts from reference TRBV7-9 and TRBJ2-1): DTGVSQNPRHKITKRGQNVTFRCDPISEHNRLYWYRQTLGQGPEFLTYFQNEAQLEKSRLLSDRFSAERPKGSFSTLEIQRTEQGDSAMYLCASSSPDRMNEQFFGPGTRLTVL.

In its sample, this clonotype was seen a few times. The chain employs TRBV7-3 and TRBJ2-1; D is undetermined. The CDR3 contains 18 residues. Germline V gene data show CDR1 as SGHTA and CDR2 as FQGTGA. Deletions cut 0 bases from V and 0 bases from J, with 15 bases between. CDR3: CASSLTGIAPRSYNEQFF. The CDR3 DNA sequence: TGTGCCAGCAGCTTAACGGGGATTGCCCCCCGCTCCTACAATGAGCAGTTCTTC.

This chain connects TRBV4-3 to TRBJ2-5, with TRBD2 identical over 7 bases. After removal of 0 bases from V and 4 bases from J, the junction contained 5 bases not matched to a gene. The CDR3 spans 15 residues. CDR1 and CDR2 (germline): LGHNA, YSLEER. The CDR3 nucleotides read TGCGCCAGCAGCCAAGATCGGCGGGGGTTAGAGACCCAGTACTTC. This gives the protein CASSQDRRGLETQYF.

In this sample, this clonotype turned up a few times. V gene TRBV5-6 combines with J gene TRBJ1-6; possible D gene TRBD1, 5 bases. Germline V gene sequence: CDR1 SGHDT, CDR2 YYEEEE. There are 14 residues in the CDR3. The V and J ends lost 3 bases and 7 bases respectively, with 11 bases between them. The chain's CDR3 is CASSSPKGNSPLHF. The DNA of the CDR3 is TGTGCCAGCAGCTCACCGAAGGGGAATTCACCCCTCCACTTT.

This clonotype was seen a handful of times. The chain joins TRBV5-6 to TRBJ2-5, with 12 bases fitting TRBD1. The CDR3 has 17 residues. CDR1 SGHDT and CDR2 YYEEEE come from the germline V gene. V dropped 5 bases and J dropped 2; count of bases not matched to a gene: 10. The CDR3 spells CASSSGQGAFIQETQYF. CDR3 DNA sequence: TGTGCCAGCAGTTCGGGACAGGGGGCCTTTATTCAAGAGACCCAGTACTTC.

This clonotype was detected a few times. V and J are TRBV9 and TRBJ1-1, with no clear D. Between the trimmed V and J ends, which lost 0 bases and 2 bases, there was a span of 8 bases. This CDR3 contains 14 residues. The V gene's germline CDR1 is SGDLS and CDR2 YYNGEE. In DNA, the CDR3 is TGTGCCAGCAGCGTAGCATGGTCCAACACTGAAGCTTTCTTT. Translation: CASSVAWSNTEAFF.

The genes are TRBV20-1 and TRBJ1-2; D gene ambiguous. CDR1 and CDR2 from the germline V gene are DFQATT and SNEGSKA (reference sequence). Trimming stripped 6 bases from V and 12 bases from J, with 20 bases between. CDR3 length: 12 amino acids. CDR3: CSAPHLGERHTF. CDR3 in DNA: TGCAGTGCCCCCCATTTGGGTGAGAGACACACCTTC.

In this sample, this clonotype turned up a few times. V and J are TRBV24-1 and TRBJ2-2, with D possibly being TRBD1 (5 bases). Trimming took off 0 bases at V and 8 bases at J, with 15 bases between the two ends. CDR3 length: 16 residues. In germline, CDR1 is KGHDR, CDR2 SFDVKD. The CDR3 DNA follows: TGTGCCACCAGTGATTTGGGGATCGACAGCACTGGGGAGCTGTTTTTT. Translation gives CATSDLGIDSTGELFF.

The rearrangement links TRBV3-1 to TRBJ2-1, with 7 bases aligning to TRBD2. The CDR3 sequence is 18 residues long. The junction had 12 bases not matched to a gene; V was cut back by 0 bases and J by 4 bases. Germline CDR1 LGHDT, CDR2 YNNKEL (reference sequence). For the CDR3, the DNA is TGTGCCAGCAGCCAAGATCGGGGAGGGCCTCATGCTTACAATGAGCAGTTCTTC. Translated, it gives CASSQDRGGPHAYNEQFF.